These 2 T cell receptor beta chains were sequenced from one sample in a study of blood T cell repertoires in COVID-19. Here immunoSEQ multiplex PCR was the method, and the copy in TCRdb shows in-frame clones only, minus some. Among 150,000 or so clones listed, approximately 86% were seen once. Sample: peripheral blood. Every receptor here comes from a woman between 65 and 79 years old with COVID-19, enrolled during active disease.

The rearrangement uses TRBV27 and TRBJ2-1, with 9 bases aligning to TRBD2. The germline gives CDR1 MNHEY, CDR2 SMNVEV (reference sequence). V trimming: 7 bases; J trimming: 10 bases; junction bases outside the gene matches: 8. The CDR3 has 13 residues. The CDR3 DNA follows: TGTGCCAGCATCAGCGGGGGGCTAGGAGAGCAGTTCTTC. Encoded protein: CASISGGLGEQFF.

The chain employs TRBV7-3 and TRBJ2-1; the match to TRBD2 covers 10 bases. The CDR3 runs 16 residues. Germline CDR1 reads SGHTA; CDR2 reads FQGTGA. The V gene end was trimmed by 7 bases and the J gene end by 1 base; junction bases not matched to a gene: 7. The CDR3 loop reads CASTPSGGLSYNEQFF. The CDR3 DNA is TGTGCCAGCACCCCTAGCGGGGGACTATCCTACAATGAGCAGTTCTTC.